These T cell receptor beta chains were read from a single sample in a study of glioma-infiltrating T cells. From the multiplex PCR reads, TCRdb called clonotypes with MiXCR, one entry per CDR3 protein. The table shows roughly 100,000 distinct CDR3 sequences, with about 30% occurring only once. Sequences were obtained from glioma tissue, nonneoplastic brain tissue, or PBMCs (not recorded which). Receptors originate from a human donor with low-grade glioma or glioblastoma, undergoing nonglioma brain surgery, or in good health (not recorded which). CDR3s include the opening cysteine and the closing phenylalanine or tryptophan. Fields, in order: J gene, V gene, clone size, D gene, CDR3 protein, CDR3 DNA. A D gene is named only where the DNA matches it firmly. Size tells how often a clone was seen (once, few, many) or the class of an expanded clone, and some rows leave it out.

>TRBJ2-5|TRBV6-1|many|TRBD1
CASEEGGAVRETQYF
TGTGCCAGCGAAGAAGGGGGCGCAGTTAGAGAGACCCAGTACTTC
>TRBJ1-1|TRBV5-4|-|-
CASSLIMGPEAFF
TGTGCCAGCAGCTTGATTATGGGCCCTGAAGCTTTCTTT
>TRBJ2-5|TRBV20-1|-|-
CSARGAGGLETRYF
TGCAGTGCTAGGGGAGCTGGGGGGCTGGAGACCCGGTACTTC
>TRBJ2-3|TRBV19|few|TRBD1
CATTTGGWTDTQYF
TGTGCCACCACGACAGGGGGGTGGACAGATACGCAGTATTTT
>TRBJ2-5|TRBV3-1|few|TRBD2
CASSQVVAGKETQYF
TGTGCCAGCAGCCAAGTTGTAGCGGGGAAAGAGACCCAGTACTTC
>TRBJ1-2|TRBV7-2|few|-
CASSRDGSLSYGYTF
TGTGCCAGCAGCCGGGACGGCTCTCTGAGCTATGGCTACACCTTC
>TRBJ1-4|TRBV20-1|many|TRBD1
CSARHRGGNEKLFF
TGCAGTGCTAGACACAGGGGAGGGAATGAAAAACTGTTTTTT
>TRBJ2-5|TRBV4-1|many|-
CASSLVETLGETQYF
TGCGCCAGCAGCCTGGTTGAGACTCTTGGAGAGACCCAGTACTTC
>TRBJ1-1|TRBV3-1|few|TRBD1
CASSQAGTENTEAFF
TGTGCCAGCAGCCAAGCCGGGACAGAAAACACTGAAGCTTTCTTT
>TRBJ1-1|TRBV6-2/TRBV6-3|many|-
CASSYSRYEAFF
TGTGCCAGCAGTTACTCGAGATATGAAGCTTTCTTT
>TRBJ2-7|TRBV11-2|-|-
CASSSYGTQIYEQYF
TGTGCCAGCAGTTCTTACGGGACTCAAATCTACGAGCAGTACTTC
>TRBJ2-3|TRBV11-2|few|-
CASSLEPGPSSTDTQYF
TGTGCCAGCAGCTTAGAACCCGGGCCATCCTCCACAGATACGCAGTATTTT
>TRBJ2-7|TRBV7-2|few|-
CASSRVGSGDYEQYF
TGTGCCAGCAGCCGGGTTGGTAGCGGAGATTACGAGCAGTACTTC
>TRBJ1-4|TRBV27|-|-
CASIRIGIPTNEKLFF
TGTGCCAGCATTCGTATCGGCATCCCAACTAATGAAAAACTGTTTTTT
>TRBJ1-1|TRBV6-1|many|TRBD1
CASRTIHRGNTEAFF
TGTGCCAGCAGAACAATTCACAGGGGAAACACTGAAGCTTTCTTT
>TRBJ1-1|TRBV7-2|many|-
CASSLTNTEAFF
TGTGCCAGCAGCTTAACTAACACTGAAGCTTTCTTT
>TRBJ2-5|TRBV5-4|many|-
CASSFSPQETQYF
TGTGCCAGCAGCTTTTCCCCCCAAGAGACCCAGTACTTC
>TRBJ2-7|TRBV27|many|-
CASSLSEPYEQYF
TGTGCCAGCAGTTTATCAGAACCCTACGAGCAGTACTTC
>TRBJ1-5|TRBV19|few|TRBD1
CASSIEGQGWNQPQHF
TGTGCCAGTAGTATTGAGGGACAGGGGTGGAATCAGCCCCAGCATTTT
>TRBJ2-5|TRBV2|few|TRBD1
CASSDRVQETQYF
TGTGCCAGCAGCGACAGGGTCCAAGAGACCCAGTACTTC
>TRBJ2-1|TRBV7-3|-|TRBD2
CTSSKGLEYNEQFF
TGTACCAGCTCTAAGGGACTAGAATACAATGAGCAGTTCTTC
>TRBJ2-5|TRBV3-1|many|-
CASSHLSQETQYF
TGTGCCAGCAGCCACCTTTCCCAAGAGACCCAGTACTTC
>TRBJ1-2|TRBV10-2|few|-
CACLPQGTAYYGYTF
TGCGCCTGCCTACCCCAGGGGACTGCCTACTATGGCTACACCTTC
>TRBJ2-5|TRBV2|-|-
CASKSGQETQYF
TGTGCCAGCAAATCAGGGCAAGAGACCCAGTACTTC
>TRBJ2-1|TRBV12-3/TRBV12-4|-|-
CATLSVDKQFF
TGTGCTACTCTATCGGTGGATAAGCAGTTCTTC
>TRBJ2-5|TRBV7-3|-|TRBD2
CASILNGGAMETQYF
TGTGCCAGCATCTTAAACGGGGGGGCCATGGAGACCCAGTACTTC
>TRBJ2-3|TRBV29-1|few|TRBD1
CSVGPGQVTDTQYF
TGCAGCGTTGGACCGGGACAGGTCACAGATACGCAGTATTTT
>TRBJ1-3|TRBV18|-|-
CASADNGPPGNTIYF
TGTGCCAGCGCCGACAATGGGCCACCTGGAAACACCATATATTTT
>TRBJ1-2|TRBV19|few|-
CASRGGAQDGYTF
TGTGCCAGTAGGGGGGGGGCGCAGGATGGCTACACCTTC
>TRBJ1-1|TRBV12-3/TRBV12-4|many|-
CASTKQGGTTEAFF
TGTGCCAGCACAAAACAAGGGGGGACCACTGAAGCTTTCTTT
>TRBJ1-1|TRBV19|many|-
CASTIGTMNTEAFF
TGTGCCAGTACCATAGGGACCATGAACACTGAAGCTTTCTTT
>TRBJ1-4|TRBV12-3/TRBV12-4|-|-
CASSLSQSNEKLFF
TGTGCCAGCAGTTTGAGTCAGAGTAATGAAAAACTGTTTTTT
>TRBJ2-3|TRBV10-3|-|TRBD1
CAISAGGVALEDTQYF
TGTGCCATCAGTGCAGGGGGTGTAGCTTTGGAAGATACGCAGTATTTT
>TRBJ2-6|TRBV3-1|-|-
CASSQDLGEGSGANVLTF
TGTGCCAGCAGCCAAGATTTAGGTGAGGGGTCTGGGGCCAACGTCCTGACTTTC
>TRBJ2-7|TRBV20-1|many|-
CSASLRVRPYEQYF
TGCAGTGCTAGCCTCAGGGTACGGCCCTACGAGCAGTACTTC
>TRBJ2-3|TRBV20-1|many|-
CSARDANTDTQYF
TGCAGTGCTAGAGATGCAAACACAGATACGCAGTATTTT
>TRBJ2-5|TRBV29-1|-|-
CSASSWGAQETKYF
TGCAGCGCATCATCTTGGGGGGCCCAAGAGACCAAGTACTTC
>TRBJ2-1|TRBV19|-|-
CASRQGWYEQFF
TGTGCCAGTAGACAGGGATGGTATGAGCAGTTCTTC
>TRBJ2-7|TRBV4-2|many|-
CASSQDLWSYEQYF
TGTGCCAGCAGCCAAGATCTGTGGTCCTACGAGCAGTACTTC
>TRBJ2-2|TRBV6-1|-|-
CASRLTGGDTGELFF
TGTGCCAGCAGACTCACAGGGGGGGACACCGGGGAGCTGTTTTTT
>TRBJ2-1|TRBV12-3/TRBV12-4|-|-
CVSSLSSNNEQFF
TGTGTCAGCAGTTTGTCCAGTAACAATGAGCAGTTCTTC
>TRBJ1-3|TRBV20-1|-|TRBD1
CSARNFRPGQGNSGNTTYF
TGCAGTGCTAGAAATTTCCGACCGGGACAGGGAAACTCTGGAAACACCACATATTTT
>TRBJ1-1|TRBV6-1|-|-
CASSSSLNTEAFF
TGTGCCAGCAGCAGTTCTCTGAACACTGAAGCTTTCTTT
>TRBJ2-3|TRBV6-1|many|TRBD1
CASSGAGTETDTQYF
TGTGCCAGCAGTGGCGCCGGGACAGAGACAGATACGCAGTATTTT
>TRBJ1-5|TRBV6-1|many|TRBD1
CASRTTGAHQPQHF
TGTGCCAGCAGGACTACAGGGGCACATCAGCCCCAGCATTTT